This TCR beta chain stems from a study of cytomegalovirus exposure and HLA in healthy donors. Concerning this clone: Its target is unknown.

General study points: HLA alleles showed associations with some 15,000 TCR beta sequences in a later analysis, at a 0.05 false discovery rate.

PCR used 60 Vbeta primers and 13 Jbeta primers. The data were produced by immunoSEQ multiplex PCR, yet TCRdb's version contains in-frame clones alone and is incomplete. This sample has about 150,000 clones; about 85% occur once, and the top ten carry 3.5%. Sequencing was performed on PBMCs. The receptor was derived from a human donor in good health.

CDR3: CASGSRVPYEQYF. DNA for the CDR3: TGTGCTAGTGGTTCACGGGTTCCCTACGAGCAGTACTTC. V usage is TRBV12-5 and J usage is TRBJ2-7; D call uncertain. Trimming stripped 4 bases from V and 2 bases from J, with 9 bases between. CDR3 length: 13 residues. Per the germline V gene, CDR1 is LGHNT and CDR2 is FRNRAP.